Here is one TCR beta chain with its context. Its antigen is unknown. This entry belongs to a study of T cell responses to AZD1222 COVID-19 vaccine. Looking at the study overall: Pooling of second doses given at about 4 or about 12 weeks was done. Study-level results: Sampled repertoires all dated from after the peak T cell response. The donor cohort was predominantly white British with a female majority, and clonal diversity may have been underestimated.

Trimming pared 0 bases from V and 4 bases from J, leaving 12 bases between. The germline V gene has CDR1 MNHEY and CDR2 SVGAGI. The CDR3 has 15 amino acids. The method was immunoSEQ multiplex PCR; TCRdb's version includes in-frame clones alone and lacks a portion of them. Of some 94,000 clones listed, about 85% are singletons. The rearrangement links TRBV6-5 to TRBJ1-2, with D maybe TRBD1 (5 bases). This TCR came from an adult in good health. The specimen was peripheral blood, collected on day 0 of AZD1222 vaccination. For the CDR3, the DNA is TGTGCCAGCAGTTACTCCAGGGTGAGCCCCTATGGCTACACCTTC. This translates into CASSYSRVSPYGYTF.